This TCR beta chain was identified in a study of shared clonotypes between healthy human individuals. Study-level points and caveats: Non-shared clonotypes had lower generation probabilities than those shared by all four donors. Across subsets, estimated richness was generally greater for naive than for memory populations.

It was across several immunoSEQ plates that each subset's genomic DNA was evenly split. Assay used: immunoSEQ multiplex PCR; TCRdb lists only in-frame clones, some missing. The table lists about 2 million clones, roughly 94% of them singletons. Those who donated were healthy HIV-negative adults, with no recent acute infections or vaccinations reported. The germline gives CDR1 MNHNY, CDR2 SVGAGI (reference sequence). The CDR3 runs to 14 residues. The V gene lost 2 bases and the J gene lost 1 base, with 8 bases spanning the gap. A remark on this clone: Its antigen is as yet unknown.

The V gene is TRBV6-6, the J gene TRBJ1-1; D is undetermined. This sequence originates from a young man in good health. Source material: naive CD4+ T cells sorted from blood. Subset indicated: CD45RA+ positively selected. CDR3 DNA: TGTGCCAGCAGTTACGGGATCCAGAACACTGAAGCTTTCTTT. Translating it yields CASSYGIQNTEAFF.